This TCR beta chain stems from a study of blood T cell repertoires in COVID-19. On the study more broadly: Samples came from the United States, Italy and Spain, spanning acute and convalescent COVID-19. From T cells, B-cell-depleted T cells, or PBMCs came the material, which was cDNA or gDNA.

Deletions cut 6 bases from V and 11 bases from J, with 20 bases between. Germline values: CDR1 LGHDT, CDR2 YNNKEL (reference sequence). The CDR3 length is 15 residues. Original processing methods: Amplification from reference gene primers served as the basis for estimated nucleated cell counts. Produced via immunoSEQ multiplex PCR; TCRdb's table is partial and in-frame only. V, J and clone size are those of that table, while D and trimming were read from the DNA. Of roughly 70,000 clones in the sample, approximately 83% were seen once. This sequence originates from an older woman with acute or convalescent COVID-19. The chain is built from TRBV3-1 (or the pseudogene TRBV3-2) and TRBJ1-6, with D possibly matching TRBD1 (6 bases). The sequenced material came from peripheral blood. The CDR3 sequence is CASRRGRGSNAPLHF. CDR3 DNA sequence: TGTGCCAGCAGAAGGGGCAGGGGCAGTAACGCACCCCTCCACTTT.